This T cell receptor (beta chain) is drawn from a study of vaccination effects on CD4 cells after COVID-19. The table came from immunoSEQ multiplex PCR; TCRdb's copy has only in-frame clones and leaves some out. The sample yields about 30,000 clones, approximately 65% seen once. V was trimmed by 4 bases and J by 1 base, leaving 11 bases between them. CDR3 length: 15 residues. The germline CDR1 and CDR2 sequences are SGHDN and FVKESK. For this clone: Its antigen remains unknown.

Subsequent to a culture period of about nine days, CD4+ T cells were isolated. The J gene is TRBJ2-1, the V gene TRBV14; the D gene is possibly TRBD2 (5 bases). The starting material was CD4+ T cells from PBMCs cultured without peptide, obtained before COVID-19 vaccination. The TCR sequence derives from a human donor who received a COVID-19 vaccine. CDR3 sequence reads: CASSPRVLSYNEQFF. The CDR3 bases are TGTGCCAGCAGCCCGCGGGTCTTGTCCTACAATGAGCAGTTCTTC.